This section outlines one T cell receptor beta chain sequence together with its context. Its matching antigen is unknown. Use of 60 Vbeta and 13 Jbeta primers characterized the PCR. Sequencing used immunoSEQ multiplex PCR; TCRdb keeps in-frame clones, though not all of them. The sample holds 90,000 to 140,000 clones, roughly 80% seen once. This entry belongs to a study of cytomegalovirus exposure and HLA in healthy donors. Whole-study results and caveats: Previously analyzed data showed that most TCR beta V segments were productive at a frequency of about 87% or about 30%. In a later analysis, across HLA loci, associated TCR counts were highest for DRB1, lowest for HLA-C.

The CDR3 extends over 13 amino acids. V lost 5 bases and J 4 bases, leaving 9 bases between the germline ends. The germline gives CDR1 SGHTA, CDR2 FQGNSA. Material for sequencing was PBMCs. The chain combines TRBV7-2 with TRBJ1-5; D is unclear. The TCR originated in a man aged 30 to 45 in good health and CMV-seropositive. This chain's CDR3 is CASSQRGNQPQHF. The CDR3 DNA sequence: TGTGCCAGCAGCCAGCGGGGAAATCAGCCCCAGCATTTT.